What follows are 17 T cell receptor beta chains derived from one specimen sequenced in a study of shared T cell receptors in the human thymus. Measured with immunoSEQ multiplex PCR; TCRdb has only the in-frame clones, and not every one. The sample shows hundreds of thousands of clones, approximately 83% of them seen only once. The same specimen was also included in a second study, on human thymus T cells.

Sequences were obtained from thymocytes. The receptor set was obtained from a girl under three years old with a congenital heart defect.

The CDR3 nucleotides read TGTGCCAGCAGCTTCGGAGTAGCGGGGAACTACGAGCAGTACTTC. Translated: CASSFGVAGNYEQYF. This chain joins TRBV5-4 and TRBJ2-7; 8 bases match TRBD2. The CDR3 spans 15 residues. V gave up 2 bases and J gave up 3 bases; unmatched junction bases: 7. CDR1 and CDR2 (germline): SGHNT, YYREEE (reference sequence).

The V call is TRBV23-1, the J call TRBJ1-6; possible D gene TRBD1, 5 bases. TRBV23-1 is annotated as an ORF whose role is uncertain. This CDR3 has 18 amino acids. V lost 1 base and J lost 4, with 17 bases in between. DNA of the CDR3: TGCGCCAGCAGTCAATATTGGGGGGGGACCTTTTATAATTCACCCCTCCACTTT. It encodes CASSQYWGGTFYNSPLHF.

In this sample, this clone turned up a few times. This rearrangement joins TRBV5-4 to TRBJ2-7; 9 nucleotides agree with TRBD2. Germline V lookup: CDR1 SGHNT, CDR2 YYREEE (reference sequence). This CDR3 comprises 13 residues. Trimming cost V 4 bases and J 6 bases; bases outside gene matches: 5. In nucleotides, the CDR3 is TGTGCCAGCAGCCCGGAGACTAGCGGCGAGCAGTACTTC. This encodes CASSPETSGEQYF.

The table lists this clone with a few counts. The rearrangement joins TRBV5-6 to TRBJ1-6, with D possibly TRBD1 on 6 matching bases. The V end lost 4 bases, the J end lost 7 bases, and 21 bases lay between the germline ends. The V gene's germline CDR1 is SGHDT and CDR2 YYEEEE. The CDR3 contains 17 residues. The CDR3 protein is CASSAQHRVVGNSPLHF. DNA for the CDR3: TGTGCCAGCAGCGCACAGCACAGGGTTGTAGGCAATTCACCCCTCCACTTT.

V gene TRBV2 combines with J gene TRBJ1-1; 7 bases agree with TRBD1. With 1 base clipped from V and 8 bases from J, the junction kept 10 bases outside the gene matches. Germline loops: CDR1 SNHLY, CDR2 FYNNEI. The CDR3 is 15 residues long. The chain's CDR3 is CASSEGLGQAPEAFF. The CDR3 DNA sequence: TGTGCCAGCAGTGAAGGACTCGGACAGGCCCCAGAAGCTTTCTTT.

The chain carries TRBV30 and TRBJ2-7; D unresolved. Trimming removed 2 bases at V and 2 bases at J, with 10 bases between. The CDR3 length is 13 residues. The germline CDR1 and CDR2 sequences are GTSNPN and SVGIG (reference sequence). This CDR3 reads CAWSIGEAYEQYF. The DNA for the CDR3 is TGTGCCTGGAGTATCGGCGAGGCCTACGAGCAGTACTTC.

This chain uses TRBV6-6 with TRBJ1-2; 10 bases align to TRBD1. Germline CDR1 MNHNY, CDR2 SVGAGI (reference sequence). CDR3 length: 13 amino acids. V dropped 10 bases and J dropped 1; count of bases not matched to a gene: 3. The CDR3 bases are TGTGCCACTGGGACAGGGGTTAACTATGGCTACACCTTC. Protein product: CATGTGVNYGYTF.

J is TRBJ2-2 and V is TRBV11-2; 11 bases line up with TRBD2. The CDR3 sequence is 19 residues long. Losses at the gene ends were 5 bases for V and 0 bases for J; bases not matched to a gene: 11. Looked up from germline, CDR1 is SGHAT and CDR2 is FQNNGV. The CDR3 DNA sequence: TGTGCCAGCAGCAACCGACCACTAGCGGGGGACCCGAACACCGGGGAGCTGTTTTTT. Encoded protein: CASSNRPLAGDPNTGELFF.

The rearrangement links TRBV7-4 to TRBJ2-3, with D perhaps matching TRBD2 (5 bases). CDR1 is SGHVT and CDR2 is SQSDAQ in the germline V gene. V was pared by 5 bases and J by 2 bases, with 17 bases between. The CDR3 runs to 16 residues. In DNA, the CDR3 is TGTGCCAGCAGCCCAGGTTCCTCCGGACTCACAGATACGCAGTATTTT. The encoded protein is CASSPGSSGLTDTQYF. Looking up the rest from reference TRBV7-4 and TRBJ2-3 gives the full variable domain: GAGVSQSPRYKVAKRGRDVALRCDSISGHVTLYWYRQTLGQGSEVLTYSQSDAQRDKSGRPSGRFSAERPERSVSTLKIQRTEQGDSAVYLCASSPGSSGLTDTQYFGPGTRLTVL.

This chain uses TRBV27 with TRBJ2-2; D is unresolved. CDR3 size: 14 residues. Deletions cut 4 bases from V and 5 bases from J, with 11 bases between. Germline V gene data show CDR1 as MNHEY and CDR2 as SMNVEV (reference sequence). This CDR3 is CASSSPTTTGELFF. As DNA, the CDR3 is TGTGCCAGCAGTTCCCCTACGACAACCGGGGAGCTGTTTTTT.

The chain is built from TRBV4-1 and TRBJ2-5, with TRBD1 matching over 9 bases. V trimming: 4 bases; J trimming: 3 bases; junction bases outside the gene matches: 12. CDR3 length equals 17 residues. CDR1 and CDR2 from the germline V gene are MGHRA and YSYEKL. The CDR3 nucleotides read TGCGCCAGCAGCCTCCGGACAGGGGAGTTTCCAAAAGAGACCCAGTACTTC. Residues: CASSLRTGEFPKETQYF.

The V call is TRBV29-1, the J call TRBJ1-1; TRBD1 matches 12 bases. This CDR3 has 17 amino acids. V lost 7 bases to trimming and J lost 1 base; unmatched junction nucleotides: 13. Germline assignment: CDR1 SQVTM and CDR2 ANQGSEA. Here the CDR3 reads CSARGDRGRRENTEAFF. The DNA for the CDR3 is TGCAGCGCCCGGGGGGACAGGGGGCGCCGAGAGAACACTGAAGCTTTCTTT.

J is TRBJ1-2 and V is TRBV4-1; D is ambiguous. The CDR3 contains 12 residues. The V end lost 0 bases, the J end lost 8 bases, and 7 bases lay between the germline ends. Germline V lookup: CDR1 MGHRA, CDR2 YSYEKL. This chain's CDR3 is CASSQEGAGYTF. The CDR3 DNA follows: TGCGCCAGCAGCCAAGAGGGAGCCGGCTACACCTTC.

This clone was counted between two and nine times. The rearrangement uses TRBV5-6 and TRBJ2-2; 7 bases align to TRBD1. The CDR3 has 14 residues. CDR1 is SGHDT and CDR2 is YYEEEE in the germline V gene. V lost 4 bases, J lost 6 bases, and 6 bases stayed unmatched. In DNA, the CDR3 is TGTGCCAGCAGCCCGACAGGGAAGGCCGGGGAGCTGTTTTTT. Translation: CASSPTGKAGELFF.

CDR3 coding DNA: TGTGCCAGCAGCACCCCGGTCGGACAGAGAATCACTGAAGCTTTCTTT. Amino acid sequence: CASSTPVGQRITEAFF. The gene calls are TRBV5-4 and TRBJ1-1; TRBD1 might be the D (6 bases). The CDR3 contains 16 residues. Looked up from germline, CDR1 is SGHNT and CDR2 is YYREEE (reference sequence). Trimming removed 4 bases at V and 4 bases at J, with 20 bases between.

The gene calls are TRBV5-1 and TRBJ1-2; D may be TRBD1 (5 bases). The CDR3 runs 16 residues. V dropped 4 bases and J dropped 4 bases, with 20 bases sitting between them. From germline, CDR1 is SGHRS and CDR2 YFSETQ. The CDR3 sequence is CASSLKPGNPVYGYTF. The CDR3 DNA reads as TGCGCCAGCAGCCTAAAACCAGGGAATCCCGTCTATGGCTACACCTTC.

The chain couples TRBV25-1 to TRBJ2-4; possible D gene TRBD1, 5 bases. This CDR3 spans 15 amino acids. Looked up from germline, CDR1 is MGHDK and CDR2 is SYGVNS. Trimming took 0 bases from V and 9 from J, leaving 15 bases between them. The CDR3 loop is CASSEYKGRGGIQYF. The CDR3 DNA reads TGTGCCAGCAGTGAATATAAGGGGCGAGGTGGCATTCAGTACTTC.